This T cell receptor (beta chain) was sequenced in a study of blood T cell repertoires in COVID-19. In germline, CDR1 is SGHAT, CDR2 FQNNGV. The V end was cut by 2 bases, the J end by 14 bases, with 16 bases between. The CDR3 contains 14 residues. Those who participated ranged in age from about 18 to 89 years and resided in about two dozen US areas. Method: immunoSEQ multiplex PCR; TCRdb's copy keeps in-frame clones and lacks some. The sample carries over 200,000 clones, about 87% recorded once. The V and J genes are TRBV11-2 and TRBJ1-6; D may be TRBD1 (5 bases). This TCR was sampled from a middle-aged woman with acute COVID-19. The sample consisted of PBMCs or T cells enriched from blood (not recorded which). Here the CDR3 DNA reads TGTGCCAGCAGCTTACTTGACGGGCTAGGGGCCCTCCACTTT. Its translation: CASSLLDGLGALHF.